This TCR beta chain is drawn from a study of T cells expressing NK-cell markers (dated by TCRdb to the early 2020s). At the level of the whole study: Three sorted T-cell subsets (CD3+CD56+NKG2C+, CD3+CD56+NKG2C- and CD3+CD56-NKG2C+) from roughly eight donors had their TCR beta-chain repertoires profiled. Illumina HiSeq 2000/2500, MiSeq or NextSeq was used to sequence libraries as 2 x 150 bp reads. Seven of the eight sequenced donors were HCMV-seropositive and one was HCMV-seronegative. Randomly selected healthy volunteers, three men and five women, were used as the eight sequenced donors.

The listed sequencing device is Illumina HiSeq 2000. The TCR beta cDNA libraries were made using 5'RACE template switching, a step that added both a universal primer site and unique molecular identifiers. cDNA synthesis was primed from the TCR beta constant segment, followed by two successive PCR amplification steps. In the original analysis: Reads were demultiplexed and grouped by UMI with MIGEC, and clonotypes were assembled and quantified with MiTCR. To exclude erroneous sequences, only TCR cDNA sequences supported by at least two reads were retained. The tcR package was used for downstream repertoire analysis, and clonotypes were matched across fractions by CDR3 nucleotide sequence plus V segment. VDJmatch was used to annotate antigen specificity against VDJdb, with one amino acid substitution in CDR3 allowed. TCRdb reprocessed the public reads and reports one entry per CDR3 protein sequence, without DNA. The authors' filters were not applied to this entry. Per the sample table, the count is 150,000 to 200,000 distinct CDR3 sequences. About 19% of the sample lies in the top ten.

Broad study findings and their caveats: In 5 to 7 donors, the dominant CD3+CD56+NKG2C+ clonotypes ranked among the top 10 CD8+ clonotypes, making up roughly 1.0-7.0% of CD8+ T cells. Those dominant clonotypes were again the most abundant among CD3+CD56-NKG2C+ cells in several donors, at roughly 25-65%. It remained unclear whether the expanded NKG2C-expressing T cell clones were specific for HCMV antigens.

HCMV serostatus was determined by detecting HCMV-specific IgG in serum with a commercial ELISA kit. Ficoll density gradient centrifugation was used to isolate peripheral blood mononuclear cells from blood. The CDR3 spans 15 residues, from the cysteine through the phenylalanine. The DNA sequence is not available. According to the germline V gene, CDR1 reads SGDLS and CDR2 reads YYNGEE. As regards this clonotype: Its antigen target is currently unknown.

The sequence joins TRBV9 to TRBJ1-1. This TCR derives from a man aged 18 to 69 in good health. The sequenced sample consisted of blood T cells: a sorted CD56 or NKG2C T cell subset, CD4+ or CD8+ T cells, or bulk PBMC T cells (not recorded which). The CDR3 corresponds to CASSVVQDGNTEAFF.